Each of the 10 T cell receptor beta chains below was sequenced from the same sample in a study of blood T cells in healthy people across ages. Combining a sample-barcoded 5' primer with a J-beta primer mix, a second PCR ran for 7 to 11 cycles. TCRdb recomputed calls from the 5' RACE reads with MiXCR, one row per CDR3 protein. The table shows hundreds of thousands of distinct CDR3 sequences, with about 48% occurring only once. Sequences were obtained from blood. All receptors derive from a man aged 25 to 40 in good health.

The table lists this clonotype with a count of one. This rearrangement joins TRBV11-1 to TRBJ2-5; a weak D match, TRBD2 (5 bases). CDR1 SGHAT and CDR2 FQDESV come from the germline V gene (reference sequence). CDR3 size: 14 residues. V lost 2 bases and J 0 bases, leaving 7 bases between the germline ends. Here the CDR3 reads CASSLQRYQETQYF. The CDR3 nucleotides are TGTGCCAGCAGCTTACAGCGGTACCAAGAGACCCAGTACTTC.

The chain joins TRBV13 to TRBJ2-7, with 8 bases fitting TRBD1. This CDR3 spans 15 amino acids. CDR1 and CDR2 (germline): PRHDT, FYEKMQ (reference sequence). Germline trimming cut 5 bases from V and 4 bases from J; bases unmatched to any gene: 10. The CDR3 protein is CASSPPRTGSYEQYF. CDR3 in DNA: TGTGCCAGCAGCCCCCCGAGGACAGGGTCTTACGAGCAGTACTTC.

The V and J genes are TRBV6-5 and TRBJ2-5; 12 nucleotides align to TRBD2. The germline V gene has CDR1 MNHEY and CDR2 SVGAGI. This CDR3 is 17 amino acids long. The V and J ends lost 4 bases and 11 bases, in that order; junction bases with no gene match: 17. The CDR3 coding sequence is TGTGCCAGCAGTTCCCCGACAACTAGCGGGGGGACCAATGAGCAGTACTTC. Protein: CASSSPTTSGGTNEQYF.

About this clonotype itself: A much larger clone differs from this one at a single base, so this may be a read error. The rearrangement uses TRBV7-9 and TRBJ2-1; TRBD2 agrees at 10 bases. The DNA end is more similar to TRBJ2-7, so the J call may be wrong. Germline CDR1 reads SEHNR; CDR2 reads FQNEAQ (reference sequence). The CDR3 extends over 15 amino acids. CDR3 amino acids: CASSQNSGGNNEQYF. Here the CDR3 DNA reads TGTGCCAGCAGCCAGAATAGCGGGGGGAACAATGAGCAGTACTTC.

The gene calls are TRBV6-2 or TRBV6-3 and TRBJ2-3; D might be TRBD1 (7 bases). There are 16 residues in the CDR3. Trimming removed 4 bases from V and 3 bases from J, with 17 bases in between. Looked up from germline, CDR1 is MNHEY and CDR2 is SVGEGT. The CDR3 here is CASSSVGGGGTDTQYF. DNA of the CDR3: TGTGCCAGCAGTTCCGTCGGAGGGGGCGGGACAGATACGCAGTATTTT.

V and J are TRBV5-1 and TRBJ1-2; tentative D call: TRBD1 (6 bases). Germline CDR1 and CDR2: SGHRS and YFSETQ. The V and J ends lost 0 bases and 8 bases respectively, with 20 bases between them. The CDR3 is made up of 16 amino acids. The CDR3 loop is CASSLDTGTIIGGYTF. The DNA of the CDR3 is TGCGCCAGCAGCTTGGATACCGGGACAATCATAGGCGGCTACACCTTC.

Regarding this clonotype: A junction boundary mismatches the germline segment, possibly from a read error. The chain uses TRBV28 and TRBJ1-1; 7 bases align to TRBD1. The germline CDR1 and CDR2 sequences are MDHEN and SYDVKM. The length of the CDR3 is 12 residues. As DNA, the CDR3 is TGTGCCTGCAGTTTACAGGGGACGGGAGCTTTCTTT. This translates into CACSLQGTGAFF.

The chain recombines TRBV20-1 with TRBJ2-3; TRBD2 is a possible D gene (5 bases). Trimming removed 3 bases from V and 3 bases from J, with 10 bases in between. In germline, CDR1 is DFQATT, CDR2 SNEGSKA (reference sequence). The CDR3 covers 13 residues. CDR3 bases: TGCAGTGCTAGGATGACGGGGACAGATACGCAGTATTTT. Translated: CSARMTGTDTQYF.

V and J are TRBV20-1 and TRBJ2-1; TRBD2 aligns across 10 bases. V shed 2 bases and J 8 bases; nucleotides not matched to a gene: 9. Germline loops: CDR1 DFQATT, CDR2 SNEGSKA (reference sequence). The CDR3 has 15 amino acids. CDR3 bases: TGCAGTGCTAGAAGGGGTAGCGGGGGGTGGCATGAGCAGTTCTTC. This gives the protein CSARRGSGGWHEQFF.

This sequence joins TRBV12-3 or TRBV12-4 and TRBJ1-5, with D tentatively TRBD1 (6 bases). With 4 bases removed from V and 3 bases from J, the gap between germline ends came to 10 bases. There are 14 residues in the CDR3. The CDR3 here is CASSSDRFNQPQHF. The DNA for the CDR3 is TGTGCCAGCAGTTCAGACAGGTTCAATCAGCCCCAGCATTTT.